Presented here are 24 T cell receptor beta chains from one specimen sequenced in a study of regulatory T cells in long-lasting Graves disease. Sample time point: newly diagnosed GD, antithyroid drugs for less than 3 months. PBMC RNA was the source of the TCR library. CDR3-region Arm-PCR and iRepertoire HTBI primers produced the TCR beta libraries. TCRdb recomputed calls from the multiplex PCR reads with MiXCR, one row per CDR3 protein. The repertoire has roughly 500,000 distinct CDR3 sequences, approximately 15% of them found once; the top ten carry about 10%. This sample also belongs to another study, concerning T cells in Graves' hyperthyroidism and ophthalmopathy.

Sequences were derived from peripheral blood mononuclear cells (PBMCs), sampled at new diagnosis, from a patient treated with antithyroid drugs. The receptors shown here come from a man aged 25-40 years with Graves disease.

This clonotype was picked up a small number of times. This chain joins TRBV27 and TRBJ2-2; 7 nucleotides match TRBD2. V shed 4 bases, J shed 4 bases, and the junction held 6 bases outside the gene matches. The CDR3 loop spans 15 amino acids. The germline gives CDR1 MNHEY, CDR2 SMNVEV (reference sequence). The CDR3 nucleotides are TGTGCCAGCAGTTCCGCGGGAGCGGGCACCGGGGAGCTGTTTTTT. This sequence encodes CASSSAGAGTGELFF.

This clonotype was seen at least ten times. V and J are TRBV6-1 and TRBJ2-7; possibly TRBD1 for D (6 bases). Per germline, CDR1 MNHNS and CDR2 SASEGT. V lost 4 bases to trimming and J lost 3 bases, with 19 bases between them. The CDR3 covers 16 residues. Written as DNA, the CDR3 is TGTGCCAGCAGTGGCATCAGCCTCCCGGACAGCTACGAGCAGTACTTC. The encoded protein is CASSGISLPDSYEQYF.

This clonotype has ten or more counts. The V and J genes are TRBV29-1 and TRBJ2-5; D call uncertain. Germline V gene sequence: CDR1 SQVTM, CDR2 ANQGSEA. This CDR3 region has 15 residues. The V end was cut by 3 bases, the J end by 0 bases, with 14 bases between. CDR3 in amino acids: CSVEMAVKYQETQYF. As DNA, the CDR3 is TGCAGCGTTGAGATGGCAGTCAAGTACCAAGAGACCCAGTACTTC.

In its sample, this clonotype was seen many times. The genes are TRBV7-3 and TRBJ2-5; a possible D gene is TRBD2 (6 bases). Per the germline V gene, CDR1 is SGHTA and CDR2 is FQGTGA. V lost 3 bases and J lost 4, with 15 bases in between. The CDR3 is made up of 15 amino acids. Written as DNA, the CDR3 is TGTGCCAGCAGCTTCCAAGCGGGTTTAGGAGAGACCCAGTACTTC. Protein sequence: CASSFQAGLGETQYF.

This sequence joins TRBV7-9 and TRBJ2-7, with D perhaps TRBD1 (6 bases). The ends were cut back, 3 bases at V and 6 bases at J, with 18 bases in the middle. The V gene's germline CDR1 is SEHNR and CDR2 FQNEAQ (reference sequence). This CDR3 contains 15 residues. The DNA for the CDR3 is TGTGCCAGCAGCTTCGTATCAGGGGCCCTAAGCGAGCAGTACTTC. Translated: CASSFVSGALSEQYF.

With respect to this clonotype: Since a much larger clone is just one base distant, this may be a read error. Because the CDR3 is missing its conserved closing phenylalanine or tryptophan, this is likely a read error. J is TRBJ2-7 and V is TRBV6-2 or TRBV6-3; no definite D call. The CDR3 consists of 14 residues. CDR1 and CDR2 from the germline V gene are MNHEY and SVGEGT. V was cut by 5 bases and J by 0 bases, with 11 bases left in between. The CDR3 region is CASSEVASSYEQYL. DNA for the CDR3: TGTGCCAGCAGTGAGGTTGCCAGCTCCTACGAGCAGTACCTC.

This clonotype has a handful of counts. CDR3 loop: CASSLAPWMTYEQYF. The CDR3 DNA is TGTGCCAGCAGCTTAGCGCCCTGGATGACCTACGAGCAGTACTTC. The chain carries TRBV7-2 and TRBJ2-7; D not resolved. The CDR3 consists of 15 residues. Germline V gene lookup returns CDR1 SGHTA and CDR2 FQGNSA. V lost 0 bases and J lost 2, with 11 bases in between.

This clonotype was counted ten times or more. The rearrangement joins TRBV20-1 to TRBJ1-2; D is uncertain. The V and J ends lost 0 bases and 8 bases respectively, with 10 bases between them. CDR1 is DFQATT, CDR2 SNEGSKA, per germline (reference sequence). This CDR3 region has 12 residues. The CDR3 reads CSAREPWGGYTF. The DNA for the CDR3 is TGCAGTGCTAGAGAGCCCTGGGGAGGCTACACCTTC.

This chain connects TRBV5-1 to TRBJ2-1; 8 nucleotides agree with TRBD2. Germline values: CDR1 SGHRS, CDR2 YFSETQ. This CDR3 region has 14 residues. Trimming at V came to 4 bases and at J to 7 bases, leaving 7 bases not matched to a gene. The CDR3 bases are TGCGCCAGCAGCAAAGCGGGAGTAGAAAATGAGCAGTTCTTC. Residues: CASSKAGVENEQFF.

This clonotype was counted at least ten times. V is TRBV11-2 and J is TRBJ2-3; 8 bases fit TRBD2. Germline-derived CDR1 and CDR2 are SGHAT and FQNNGV. V lost 6 bases, J lost 6 bases, and 17 bases stayed unmatched. This CDR3 region has 17 residues. This chain's CDR3 is CASRPPGGREVIDTQYF. CDR3 nucleotide sequence: TGTGCCAGCAGACCACCTGGGGGGCGGGAGGTTATTGATACGCAGTATTTT.

This clonotype was detected a few times. V is TRBV18 and J is TRBJ1-6; unclear D gene. Germline V gives CDR1 KGHSH, CDR2 LQKENI. CDR3 length: 14 amino acids. With 3 bases removed from V and 10 bases from J, the gap between germline ends came to 13 bases. The CDR3 DNA follows: TGTGCCAGCTCACCCCCGGGTGGGAGGTCACCCCTCCACTTT. Its translation: CASSPPGGRSPLHF. The full variable domain, its missing parts supplied by reference TRBV18 and TRBJ1-6, is NAGVMQNPRHLVRRRGQEARLRCSPMKGHSHVYWYRQLPEEGLKFMVYLQKENIIDESGMPKERFSAEFPKEGPSILRIQQVVRGDSAAYFCASSPPGGRSPLHFGNGTRLTVT.

This clonotype was seen ten or more times. The chain is built from TRBV12-3 or TRBV12-4 and TRBJ1-2, with TRBD1 as a possible D gene (5 bases). The CDR3 totals 14 residues. V lost 3 bases, J lost 2 bases, and 10 bases lay in between. The DNA of the CDR3 is TGTGCCAGCAGTTTCGGACATCGCAACTATGGCTACACCTTC. Its protein is CASSFGHRNYGYTF.

This clonotype came up many times. The V and J genes are TRBV2 and TRBJ1-2; 8 bases agree with TRBD1. This CDR3 region has 14 residues. V lost 9 bases and J lost 0; bases outside the gene matches: 6. Germline V gene lookup returns CDR1 SNHLY and CDR2 FYNNEI. The CDR3 spells CARAGTGANYGYTF. DNA of the CDR3: TGTGCCAGAGCCGGGACAGGTGCTAACTATGGCTACACCTTC.

This clonotype was seen ten or more times. The chain recombines TRBV25-1 with TRBJ2-1; D uncertain. CDR1 and CDR2 from the germline V gene are MGHDK and SYGVNS. Trimming pared 4 bases from V and 12 bases from J, leaving 10 bases between. The CDR3 loop spans 11 amino acids. The CDR3 here is CASSVGIGQFF. The CDR3 DNA reads TGTGCCAGCAGTGTGGGGATAGGGCAGTTCTTC.

This clonotype was counted at least ten times. This chain connects TRBV11-2 to TRBJ2-7; a possible D gene is TRBD1 (5 bases). This CDR3 is 15 amino acids long. From germline, CDR1 is SGHAT and CDR2 FQNNGV. Deletions cut 1 base from V and 4 bases from J, with 14 bases between. The CDR3 sequence is CASSLVGARVYEQYF. CDR3 in DNA: TGTGCCAGCAGCTTAGTAGGGGCCAGGGTGTACGAGCAGTACTTC.

The sample holds many counts of this clonotype. The J gene is TRBJ2-7, the V gene TRBV5-1, with 7 bases that match TRBD2. J was trimmed by 5 bases and V by 1 base; bases with no gene match: 12. The germline gives CDR1 SGHRS, CDR2 YFSETQ. This CDR3 has 16 residues. DNA of the CDR3: TGCGCCAGCAGCTTGAGGTTCGGGGCGGGAGAGGACGAGCAGTACTTC. It translates to CASSLRFGAGEDEQYF.

The sample holds a few counts of this clonotype. The V gene is TRBV3-1, the J gene TRBJ1-3, with D possibly TRBD1 on 6 matching bases. CDR3 length: 15 residues. V gave up 3 bases and J gave up 4 bases, with 13 bases separating them. The germline V gene has CDR1 LGHDT and CDR2 YNNKEL (reference sequence). The DNA of the CDR3 is TGTGCCAGCAGCCAGGGGTACAGGGCAGGAAACACCATATATTTT. Its translation is CASSQGYRAGNTIYF.

There are many counts of this clonotype. The chain couples TRBV7-9 to TRBJ2-3; D may be TRBD1 or TRBD2 (5 bases each). The CDR3 consists of 14 residues. Germline V gives CDR1 SEHNR, CDR2 FQNEAQ (reference sequence). Between the trimmed V and J ends, which lost 3 bases and 2 bases, there was a span of 9 bases. The CDR3 loop reads CASSFRGFTDTQYF. The DNA of the CDR3 is TGTGCCAGCAGCTTCCGGGGCTTCACAGATACGCAGTATTTT.

This clonotype was observed many times. The chain combines TRBV10-3 with TRBJ2-7; weak D call: TRBD2 (6 bases). The CDR3 runs 13 residues. In germline, CDR1 is ENHRY, CDR2 SYGVKD. Trimming removed 10 bases at V and 0 bases at J, with 13 bases between. In DNA form, the CDR3 reads TGTGCCAGCAAACTAGCAAGCTCCTACGAGCAGTACTTC. This codes for CASKLASSYEQYF.

This clonotype has at least ten counts. This chain joins TRBV2 and TRBJ1-1; D is possibly TRBD1 (6 bases). CDR3 length: 13 amino acids. The germline V and J ends were trimmed by 4 bases and 4 bases, with 10 bases remaining between them. Germline V gene sequence: CDR1 SNHLY, CDR2 FYNNEI. Written as DNA, the CDR3 is TGTGCCAGCAGTGTTGGCAGGGGCACTGAAGCTTTCTTT. The encoded protein is CASSVGRGTEAFF.

This clonotype occurred many times. The chain uses TRBV7-2 and TRBJ2-7, with 7 bases that match TRBD1. V was pared by 1 base and J by 4 bases, with 7 bases of the junction left unmatched. From germline, CDR1 is SGHTA and CDR2 FQGNSA. This CDR3 has 15 amino acids. The CDR3 DNA follows: TGTGCCAGCAGCTTAGTTGCAGGGGGACGGTACGAGCAGTACTTC. It encodes CASSLVAGGRYEQYF.

V and J are TRBV5-6 and TRBJ1-2; D gene unclear. CDR1 and CDR2 (germline): SGHDT, YYEEEE. The V end lost 7 bases, the J end lost 2 bases, and 18 bases lay between the germline ends. CDR3 length: 15 amino acids. CDR3 region: CASVLTLDPNYGYTF. The CDR3 DNA reads as TGTGCCAGCGTACTTACCTTGGATCCGAACTATGGCTACACCTTC.

This clonotype was counted many times. The chain is built from TRBV20-1 and TRBJ1-2, with 7 bases identical to TRBD1. The junction had 5 bases not matched to a gene; V was cut back by 5 bases and J by 8 bases. The CDR3 totals 11 residues. Germline CDR1 is DFQATT and CDR2 is SNEGSKA (reference sequence). The CDR3 region has the DNA TGCAGTGCTCTTCAGGGGGAGGGCTACACCTTC. Translation: CSALQGEGYTF.

This clonotype occurred a few times. The chain is built from TRBV30 and TRBJ2-5; D is unclear. This CDR3 has 14 residues. With 0 bases removed from V and 4 bases from J, the gap between germline ends came to 12 bases. The germline V gene encodes CDR1 GTSNPN and CDR2 SVGIG (reference sequence). The chain's CDR3 is CAWSVRASRETQYF. The CDR3 region has the DNA TGTGCCTGGAGTGTCCGTGCCTCCCGAGAGACCCAGTACTTC.